The rows below give T cell receptor beta chains drawn from one sample of a study of blood T cell repertoires in COVID-19. Some clones are missing from TCRdb's copy, which holds only in-frame ones; the method was immunoSEQ multiplex PCR. The sample holds 150,000 to 200,000 clones, 79% seen once. Sequencing was done on a sample of peripheral blood. These receptors were obtained from a man in his sixties with active or convalescent COVID-19. The CDR3 runs from the conserved cysteine through the conserved F or W. A D gene is named only where the DNA matches it firmly. Rows may omit the clone size; those that give it use once, few, many or a size class.

D gene | J gene | clone size | V gene | CDR3 protein | CDR3 DNA
- | TRBJ2-7 | - | TRBV7-2 | CASSLALQGTLYEQYF | TGTGCCAGCAGCTTAGCACTACAGGGTACCCTCTACGAGCAGTACTTC
TRBD2 | TRBJ2-3 | - | TRBV6-5 | CASSYSGGRATDTQYF | TGTGCCAGCAGTTACTCGGGCGGGAGGGCCACAGATACGCAGTATTTT
- | TRBJ1-1 | once | TRBV24-1 | CATRPRGSGTEAFF | TGTGCCACCAGGCCCCGGGGAAGCGGGACTGAAGCTTTCTTT
- | TRBJ2-6 | - | TRBV5-6 | CASSFPGAGANVLTF | TGTGCCAGCAGCTTTCCAGGGGCTGGGGCCAACGTCCTGACTTTC
- | TRBJ2-7 | - | TRBV5-4 | CASSFVTSGDEQYF | TGTGCCAGCAGCTTCGTCACCTCGGGTGACGAGCAGTACTTC
- | TRBJ2-6 | once | TRBV28 | CASSPEGRTGANVLTF | TGTGCCAGCAGTCCCGAGGGGAGGACTGGGGCCAACGTCCTGACTTTC
- | TRBJ1-5 | - | TRBV7-6 | CASSLGQGQPQHF | TGTGCCAGCAGCTTAGGGCAGGGTCAGCCCCAGCATTTT
TRBD1 | TRBJ2-2 | - | TRBV7-9 | CASSPTGGDLLNTGELFF | TGTGCCAGCAGCCCTACAGGGGGCGACCTTCTGAACACCGGGGAGCTGTTTTTT
- | TRBJ2-7 | - | TRBV3-1/TRBV3-2 | CASSQDNEQYF | TGTGCCAGCAGCCAAGACAACGAGCAGTACTTC
- | TRBJ2-3 | - | TRBV10-3 | CAISESIMASALREQYF | TGTGCCATCAGTGAGTCGATAATGGCTAGCGCTCTCCGGGAGCAGTATTTT
TRBD2 | TRBJ2-2 | - | TRBV5-1 | CASSLGGRITGELFF | TGCGCCAGCAGCTTGGGCGGGAGGATCACCGGGGAGCTGTTTTTT
- | TRBJ1-1 | - | TRBV6-5 | CASSSGHLNTEAFF | TGTGCCAGCAGCTCCGGACATCTAAACACTGAAGCTTTCTTT
TRBD2 | TRBJ2-7 | - | TRBV2 | CASSPGTSNSYEQYF | TGTGCCAGCAGTCCCGGGACTAGCAACTCCTACGAGCAGTACTTC
- | TRBJ1-2 | - | TRBV2 | CASSEEQRYGYTF | TGTGCCAGCAGTGAGGAGCAGCGCTATGGCTACACCTTC
- | TRBJ2-7 | - | TRBV14 | CASSQDLAGEQYF | TGTGCCAGCAGCCAAGACCTTGCGGGCGAGCAGTACTTC
- | TRBJ2-3 | - | TRBV10-2 | CASSEGGDTQYF | TGCGCCAGCAGTGAGGGAGGGGATACGCAGTATTTT
- | TRBJ2-2 | few | TRBV28 | CASIHRGTGELFF | TGTGCCAGCATCCATCGGGGCACCGGGGAGCTGTTTTTT
TRBD2 | TRBJ2-7 | - | TRBV5-4 | CASSPPRTSGTREQYF | TGTGCCAGCAGCCCCCCGAGGACTAGCGGGACTAGGGAGCAGTACTTC
- | TRBJ2-1 | - | TRBV5-1 | CASRAVHSSYNEQFF | TGCGCCAGCAGGGCGGTCCATAGCTCCTACAATGAGCAGTTCTTC
- | TRBJ2-1 | - | TRBV6-5 | CASSPSQYEQFF | TGTGCCAGCAGTCCAAGTCAGTATGAGCAGTTCTTC
TRBD2 | TRBJ2-2 | - | TRBV5-6 | CASSLRYSGRARNTGELFF | TGTGCCAGCAGCTTAAGGTACAGCGGGAGGGCCCGGAACACCGGGGAGCTGTTTTTT
TRBD2 | TRBJ2-1 | - | TRBV19 | CASSIGGGVIREQFF | TGTGCCAGTAGTATAGGGGGGGGAGTTATTAGAGAGCAGTTCTTC
TRBD2 | TRBJ2-7 | - | TRBV3-1/TRBV3-2 | CASSQPGLAGVRREQYF | TGTGCCAGCAGCCAACCCGGACTAGCGGGAGTCAGGCGCGAGCAGTACTTC
TRBD2 | TRBJ2-7 | - | TRBV4-1 | CASSLGREGFYEQYF | TGCGCCAGCAGCCTCGGGCGGGAGGGCTTCTACGAGCAGTACTTC
TRBD1 | TRBJ2-5 | once | TRBV4-2 | CASSQERDRAQETQYF | TGTGCCAGCAGCCAAGAGAGGGACAGAGCACAAGAGACCCAGTACTTC
TRBD2 | TRBJ2-7 | - | TRBV18 | CASSPPGLASDEQYF | TGTGCCAGCTCACCACCGGGACTAGCATCCGACGAGCAGTACTTC
TRBD1 | TRBJ2-7 | - | TRBV13 | CASSLEGTGAESYEQYF | TGTGCCAGCAGCTTAGAGGGAACAGGGGCCGAGAGCTACGAGCAGTACTTC
- | TRBJ1-1 | - | TRBV24-1 | CATRPGQGDFEAFF | TGTGCCACCAGGCCGGGACAAGGGGATTTTGAAGCTTTCTTT
TRBD1 | TRBJ2-7 | - | TRBV27 | CASGQGVSYEQYF | TGTGCCAGCGGGCAGGGGGTTTCCTACGAGCAGTACTTC
TRBD1 | TRBJ1-3 | - | TRBV6-5 | CASSRTGGGNTIYF | TGTGCCAGCAGTCGGACAGGGGGTGGAAACACCATATATTTT
TRBD1 | TRBJ1-1 | - | TRBV6-4 | CASRERDRANTEAFF | TGTGCCAGCAGAGAAAGGGACAGGGCGAACACTGAAGCTTTCTTT
TRBD1 | TRBJ2-7 | - | TRBV7-2 | CASSGQGKNEQYF | TGTGCCAGCAGCGGACAGGGGAAGAACGAGCAGTACTTC
TRBD1 | TRBJ1-2 | - | TRBV19 | CASSMGTDYGYTF | TGTGCCAGTAGTATGGGGACAGACTATGGCTACACCTTC
- | TRBJ1-5 | - | TRBV2 | CASTLLTEDQPQHF | TGTGCCAGCACCCTATTGACAGAAGATCAGCCCCAGCATTTT